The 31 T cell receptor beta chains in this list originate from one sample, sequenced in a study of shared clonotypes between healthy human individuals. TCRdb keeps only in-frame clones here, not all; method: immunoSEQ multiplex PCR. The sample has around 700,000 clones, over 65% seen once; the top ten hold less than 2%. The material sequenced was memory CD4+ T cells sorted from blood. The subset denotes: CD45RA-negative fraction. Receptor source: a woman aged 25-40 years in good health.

The chain's CDR3 is CASSSVAEAFF. Here the CDR3 DNA reads TGTGCCAGCAGCTCAGTAGCTGAAGCTTTCTTT. This chain joins TRBV5-4 and TRBJ1-1; the D is unclear. Trimming took 3 bases from V and 6 from J, leaving 6 bases between them. Looked up from germline, CDR1 is SGHNT and CDR2 is YYREEE (reference sequence). The CDR3 spans 11 residues. The full variable domain, completed using reference TRBV5-4 and TRBJ1-1, is ETGVTQSPTHLIKTRGQQVTLRCSSQSGHNTVSWYQQALGQGPQFIFQYYREEENGRGNFPPRFSGLQFPNYSSELNVNALELDDSALYLCASSSVAEAFFGQGTRLTVV.

CDR3 amino acids: CASSQDPGLAGGGETQYF. The CDR3, as DNA: TGCGCCAGCAGCCAAGATCCCGGACTAGCGGGAGGGGGTGAGACCCAGTACTTC. The rearrangement links TRBV4-1 to TRBJ2-5; 15 nucleotides line up with TRBD2. CDR3 length: 18 amino acids. V lost 0 bases, J lost 5 bases, and 7 bases stayed unmatched. Germline CDR1 is MGHRA and CDR2 is YSYEKL.

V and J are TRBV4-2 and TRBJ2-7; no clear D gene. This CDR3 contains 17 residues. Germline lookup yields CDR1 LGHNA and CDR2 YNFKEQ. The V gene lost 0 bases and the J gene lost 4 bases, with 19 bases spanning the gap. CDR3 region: CASSQDRGADPRYEQYF. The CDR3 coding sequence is TGTGCCAGCAGCCAAGATCGAGGCGCGGACCCGCGATACGAGCAGTACTTC.

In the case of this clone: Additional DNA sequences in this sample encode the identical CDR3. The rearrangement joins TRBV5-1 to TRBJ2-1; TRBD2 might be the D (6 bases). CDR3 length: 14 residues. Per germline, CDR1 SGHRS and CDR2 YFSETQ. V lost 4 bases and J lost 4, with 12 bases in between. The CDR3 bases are TGCGCCAGCAGCCCCGGACTACCATACAATGAGCAGTTCTTC. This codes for CASSPGLPYNEQFF. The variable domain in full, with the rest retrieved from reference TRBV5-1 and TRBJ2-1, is KAGVTQTPRYLIKTRGQQVTLSCSPISGHRSVSWYQQTPGQGLQFLFEYFSETQRNKGNFPGRFSGRQFSNSRSEMNVSTLELGDSALYLCASSPGLPYNEQFFGPGTRLTVL.

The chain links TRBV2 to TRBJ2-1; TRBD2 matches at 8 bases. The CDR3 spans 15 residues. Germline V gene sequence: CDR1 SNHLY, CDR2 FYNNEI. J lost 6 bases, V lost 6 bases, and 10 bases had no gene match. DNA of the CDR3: TGTGCCAGCAGCGAAAACGGACTAGCCGGCAATGAGCAGTTCTTC. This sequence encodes CASSENGLAGNEQFF.

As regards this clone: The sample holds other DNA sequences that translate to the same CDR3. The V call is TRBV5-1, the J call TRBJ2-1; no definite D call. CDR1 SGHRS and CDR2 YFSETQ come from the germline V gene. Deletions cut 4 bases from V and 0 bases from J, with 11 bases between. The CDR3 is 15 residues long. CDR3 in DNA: TGCGCCAGCAGCGCCGATTCGAGCTCCTACAATGAGCAGTTCTTC. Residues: CASSADSSSYNEQFF.

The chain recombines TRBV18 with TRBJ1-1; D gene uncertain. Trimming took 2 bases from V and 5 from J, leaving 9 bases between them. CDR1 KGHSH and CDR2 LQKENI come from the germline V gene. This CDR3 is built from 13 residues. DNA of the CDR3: TGTGCCAGCTCACCAAGGGCGACAACTGAAGCTTTCTTT. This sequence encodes CASSPRATTEAFF.

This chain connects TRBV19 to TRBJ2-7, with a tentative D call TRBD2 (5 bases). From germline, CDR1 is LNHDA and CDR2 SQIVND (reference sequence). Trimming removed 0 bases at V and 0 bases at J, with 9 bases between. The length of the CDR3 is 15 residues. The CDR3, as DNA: TGTGCCAGTAGTATAGATGTCGGGGACTCCTACGAGCAGTACTTC. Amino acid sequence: CASSIDVGDSYEQYF.

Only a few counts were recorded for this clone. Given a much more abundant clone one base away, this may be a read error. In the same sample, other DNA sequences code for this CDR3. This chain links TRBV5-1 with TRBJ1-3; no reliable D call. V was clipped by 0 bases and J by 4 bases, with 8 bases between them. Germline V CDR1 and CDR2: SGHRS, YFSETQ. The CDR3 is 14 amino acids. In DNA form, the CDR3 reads TGCGCCAGCAGCTTGGGGACGGAAGGAAACACCATATATTTT. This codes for CASSLGTEGNTIYF.

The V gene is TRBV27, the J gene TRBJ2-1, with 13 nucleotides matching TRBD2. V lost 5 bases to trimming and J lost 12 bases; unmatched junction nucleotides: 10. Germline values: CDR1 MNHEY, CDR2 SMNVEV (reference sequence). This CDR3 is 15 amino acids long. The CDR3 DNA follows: TGTGCCAGCAGTACTCCACTAGCGGGAGGGGTAGTGCAGTTCTTC. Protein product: CASSTPLAGGVVQFF.

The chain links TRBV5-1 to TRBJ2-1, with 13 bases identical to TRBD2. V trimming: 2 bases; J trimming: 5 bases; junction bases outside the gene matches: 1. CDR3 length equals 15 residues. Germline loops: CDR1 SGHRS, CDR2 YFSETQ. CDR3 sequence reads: CASSFTSGGDNEQFF. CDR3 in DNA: TGCGCCAGCAGCTTTACTAGCGGGGGGGACAATGAGCAGTTCTTC.

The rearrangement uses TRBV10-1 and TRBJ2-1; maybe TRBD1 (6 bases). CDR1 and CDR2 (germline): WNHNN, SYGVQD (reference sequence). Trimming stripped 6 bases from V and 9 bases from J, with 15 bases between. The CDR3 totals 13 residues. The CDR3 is CASSRGGGAEQFF. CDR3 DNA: TGCGCCAGCAGCCGTGGGGGCGGCGCTGAGCAGTTCTTC.

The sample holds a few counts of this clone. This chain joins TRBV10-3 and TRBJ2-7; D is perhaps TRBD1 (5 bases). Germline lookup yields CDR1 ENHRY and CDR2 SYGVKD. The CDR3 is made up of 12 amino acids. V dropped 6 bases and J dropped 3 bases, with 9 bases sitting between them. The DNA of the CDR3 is TGTGCCATCAGGGACACTTTCTACGAGCAGTACTTC. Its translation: CAIRDTFYEQYF.

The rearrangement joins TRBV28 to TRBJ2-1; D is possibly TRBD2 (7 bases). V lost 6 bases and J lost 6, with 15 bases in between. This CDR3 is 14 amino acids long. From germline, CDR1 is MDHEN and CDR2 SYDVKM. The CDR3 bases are TGTGCCAGCAGGCCCAGGGGAGGGTCCAATGAGCAGTTCTTC. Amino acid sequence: CASRPRGGSNEQFF.

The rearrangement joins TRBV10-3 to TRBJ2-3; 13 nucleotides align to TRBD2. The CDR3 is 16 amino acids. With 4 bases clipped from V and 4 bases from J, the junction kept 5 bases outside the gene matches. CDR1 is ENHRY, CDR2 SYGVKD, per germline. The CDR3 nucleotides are TGTGCCATCAGTGGGACTAGCGGGAGTGGTCCAGATACGCAGTATTTT. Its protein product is CAISGTSGSGPDTQYF.

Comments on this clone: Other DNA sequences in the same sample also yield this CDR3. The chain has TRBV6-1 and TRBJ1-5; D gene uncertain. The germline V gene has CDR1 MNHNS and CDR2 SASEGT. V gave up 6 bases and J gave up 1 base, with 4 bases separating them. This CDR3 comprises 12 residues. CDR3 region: CASRGSNQPQHF. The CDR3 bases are TGTGCCAGCAGGGGGAGCAATCAGCCCCAGCATTTT.

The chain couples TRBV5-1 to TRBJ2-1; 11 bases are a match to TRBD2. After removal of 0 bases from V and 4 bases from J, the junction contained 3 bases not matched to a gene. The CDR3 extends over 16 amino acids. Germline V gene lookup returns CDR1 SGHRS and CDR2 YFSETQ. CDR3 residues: CASSLGLAGGYNEQFF. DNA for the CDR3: TGCGCCAGCAGCTTGGGGCTAGCGGGAGGTTACAATGAGCAGTTCTTC.

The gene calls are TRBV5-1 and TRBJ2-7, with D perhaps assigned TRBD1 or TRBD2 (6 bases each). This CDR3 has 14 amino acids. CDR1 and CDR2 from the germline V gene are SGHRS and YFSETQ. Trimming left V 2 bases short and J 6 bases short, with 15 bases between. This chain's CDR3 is CASSLQGGGGEQYF. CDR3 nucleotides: TGCGCCAGCAGCTTACAGGGAGGAGGAGGCGAGCAGTACTTC.

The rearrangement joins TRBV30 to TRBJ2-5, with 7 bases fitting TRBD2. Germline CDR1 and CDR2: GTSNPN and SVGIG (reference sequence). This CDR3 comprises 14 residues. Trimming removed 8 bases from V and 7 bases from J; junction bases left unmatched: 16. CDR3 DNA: TGTGCCACCGCCGCGGGAGCCATCGACGTGACCCAGTACTTC. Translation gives CATAAGAIDVTQYF.

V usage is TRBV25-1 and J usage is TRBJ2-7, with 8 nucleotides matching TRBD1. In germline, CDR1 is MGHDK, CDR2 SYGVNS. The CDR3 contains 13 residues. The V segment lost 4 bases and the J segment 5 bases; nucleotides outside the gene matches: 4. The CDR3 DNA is TGTGCCAGCAGTGGGTCAGGGGGCCACGAGCAGTACTTC. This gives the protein CASSGSGGHEQYF.

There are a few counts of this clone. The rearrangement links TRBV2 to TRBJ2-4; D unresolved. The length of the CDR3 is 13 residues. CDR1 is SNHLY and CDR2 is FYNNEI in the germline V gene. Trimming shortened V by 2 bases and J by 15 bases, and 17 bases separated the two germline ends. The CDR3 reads CASSELVVTRAYF. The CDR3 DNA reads TGTGCCAGCAGTGAATTAGTAGTCACTCGCGCGTACTTC. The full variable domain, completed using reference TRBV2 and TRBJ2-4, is EPEVTQTPSHQVTQMGQEVILRCVPISNHLYFYWYRQILGQKVEFLVSFYNNEISEKSEIFDDQFSVERPDGSNFTLKIRSTKLEDSAMYFCASSELVVTRAYFGAGTRLSVL.

CDR3 protein: CASSPRDRVSNTEAFF. The CDR3 coding sequence is TGTGCCAGCAGCCCGAGAGATAGGGTCTCGAACACTGAAGCTTTCTTT. The chain uses TRBV7-8 and TRBJ1-1; D remains unclear. CDR1 SGHVS and CDR2 FQNEAQ come from the germline V gene. The length of the CDR3 is 16 residues. Trimming left V 5 bases short and J 1 base short, with 17 bases between.

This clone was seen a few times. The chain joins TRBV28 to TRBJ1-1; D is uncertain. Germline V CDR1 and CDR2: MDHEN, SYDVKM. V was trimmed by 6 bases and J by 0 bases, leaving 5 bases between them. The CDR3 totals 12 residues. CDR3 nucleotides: TGTGCCAGCAGACGACTGAACACTGAAGCTTTCTTT. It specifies CASRRLNTEAFF.

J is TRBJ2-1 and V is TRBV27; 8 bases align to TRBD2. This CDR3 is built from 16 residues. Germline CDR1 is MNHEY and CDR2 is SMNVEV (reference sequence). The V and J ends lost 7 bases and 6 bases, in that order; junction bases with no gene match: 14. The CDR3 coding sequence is TGTGCCAGCACCCCTCAAGCGGGAGTCTTGGGCAATGAGCAGTTCTTC. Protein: CASTPQAGVLGNEQFF.

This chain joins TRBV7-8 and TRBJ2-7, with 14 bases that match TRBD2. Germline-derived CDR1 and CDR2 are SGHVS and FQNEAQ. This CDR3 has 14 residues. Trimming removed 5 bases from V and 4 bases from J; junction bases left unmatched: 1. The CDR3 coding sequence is TGTGCCAGCAGCCGACTAGCGGGAGGGTACGAGCAGTACTTC. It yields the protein CASSRLAGGYEQYF.

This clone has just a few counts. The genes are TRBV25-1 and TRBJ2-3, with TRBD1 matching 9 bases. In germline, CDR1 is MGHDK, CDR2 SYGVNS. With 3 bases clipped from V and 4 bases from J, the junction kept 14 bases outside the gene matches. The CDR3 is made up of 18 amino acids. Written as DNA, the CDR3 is TGTGCCAGCAGTGAGGGGGGACAGGGTCTCGGGAGCGCAGATACGCAGTATTTT. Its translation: CASSEGGQGLGSADTQYF.

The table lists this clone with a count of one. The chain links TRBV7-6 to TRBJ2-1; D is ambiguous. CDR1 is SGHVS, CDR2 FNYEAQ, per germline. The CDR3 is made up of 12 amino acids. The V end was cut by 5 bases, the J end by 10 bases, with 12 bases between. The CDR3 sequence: CASSRRREEQFF. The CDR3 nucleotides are TGTGCCAGCAGCCGTAGACGTGAAGAGCAGTTCTTC. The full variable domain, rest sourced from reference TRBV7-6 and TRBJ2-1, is GAGVSQSPRYKVTKRGQDVALRCDPISGHVSLYWYRQALGQGPEFLTYFNYEAQQDKSGLPNDRFSAERPEGSISTLTIQRTEQRDSAMYRCASSRRREEQFFGPGTRLTVL.

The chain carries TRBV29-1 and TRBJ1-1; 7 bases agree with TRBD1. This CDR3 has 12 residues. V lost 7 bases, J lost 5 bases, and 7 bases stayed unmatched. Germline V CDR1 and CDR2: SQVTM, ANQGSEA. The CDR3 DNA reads TGCAGCGGGGGACAGACCGTGACTGAAGCTTTCTTT. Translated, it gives CSGGQTVTEAFF.

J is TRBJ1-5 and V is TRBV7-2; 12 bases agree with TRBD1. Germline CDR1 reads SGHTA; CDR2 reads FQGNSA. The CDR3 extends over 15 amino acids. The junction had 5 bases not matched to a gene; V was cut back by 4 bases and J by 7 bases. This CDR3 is CASSWGQGAGQPQHF. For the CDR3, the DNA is TGTGCCAGCAGCTGGGGACAGGGGGCCGGACAGCCCCAGCATTTT. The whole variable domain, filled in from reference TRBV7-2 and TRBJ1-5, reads GAGVSQSPSNKVTEKGKDVELRCDPISGHTALYWYRQSLGQGLEFLIYFQGNSAPDKSGLPSDRFSAERTGGSVSTLTIQRTQQEDSAVYLCASSWGQGAGQPQHFGDGTRLSIL.

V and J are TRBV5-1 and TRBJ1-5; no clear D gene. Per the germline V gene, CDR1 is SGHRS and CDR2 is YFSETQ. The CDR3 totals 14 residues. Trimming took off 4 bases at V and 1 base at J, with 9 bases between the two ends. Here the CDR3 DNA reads TGCGCCAGCAGCCTCGGGCCAAGCAATCAGCCCCAGCATTTT. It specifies CASSLGPSNQPQHF.

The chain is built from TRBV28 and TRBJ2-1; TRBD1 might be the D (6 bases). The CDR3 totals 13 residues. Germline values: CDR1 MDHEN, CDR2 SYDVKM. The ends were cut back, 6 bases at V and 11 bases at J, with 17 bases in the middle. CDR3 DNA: TGTGCCAGCAGCCGGACAGACACAATGAAGCAGTTCTTC. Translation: CASSRTDTMKQFF.